The rows below give T cell receptor beta chains drawn from one sample of a study of blood T cell repertoires in COVID-19. Profiling relied on immunoSEQ multiplex PCR, and the TCRdb table lists in-frame clones only, not all of them. The sample has approximately 280,000 clones, about 86% seen once; the top ten hold about 1.9%. Sequencing was done on a sample of peripheral blood. All receptors come from a woman in her thirties who had recovered from COVID-19. CDR3s leave out the opening cysteine and the closing phenylalanine or tryptophan.

v_call,j_call,cdr3_length,cdr3_aa
TRBV7-9,TRBJ1-2,10,ASSSRGDGYT
TRBV10-1,TRBJ1-1,12,ASRIDGQSTEAF
TRBV19,TRBJ2-3,15,ASSQPGSVTSTDTQY
TRBV4-1,TRBJ2-2,14,ASSQDSSGVTGELF
TRBV28,TRBJ2-3,12,ASSFVTRTDTQY
TRBV20-1,TRBJ2-3,8,STPGDTQY
TRBV5-4,TRBJ1-2,15,ASSLDLQGRTYYGYT
TRBV6-5,TRBJ1-1,14,ASSYGSTTMNTEAF
TRBV7-9,TRBJ2-1,12,ASFDTPGLGEQF
TRBV4-1,TRBJ1-2,14,ASSQPTGQANYGYT
TRBV29-1,TRBJ2-7,9,SVGTAYEQY
TRBV14,TRBJ1-3,14,ASSQDFPGQGNTIY
TRBV25-1,TRBJ1-2,13,ASSDPSGAPYGYT
TRBV13,TRBJ2-3,14,ASSGSPDRGVDTQY
TRBV27,TRBJ1-2,11,ASSLSGDYGYT
TRBV11-1,TRBJ2-1,12,ASSLNPGSNEQF
TRBV28,TRBJ2-7,12,ASSLQGVIYEQY
TRBV28,TRBJ1-2,11,ASFHGVPNGYT
TRBV9,TRBJ2-1,14,ASSVVGQGARNEQF
TRBV27,TRBJ2-7,12,ASSEGTTPYEQY
TRBV11-2,TRBJ2-3,11,ASSLANTDTQY
TRBV6-5,TRBJ2-5,11,ASTLGGSETQY
TRBV14,TRBJ2-3,14,ASSQWTSGGTDTQY
TRBV12-3/TRBV12-4,TRBJ1-2,11,ASNTWGGYGYT
TRBV19,TRBJ2-7,12,ASKTSGGAYEQY
TRBV11-2,TRBJ1-6,12,ASSLQGGNSPLH
TRBV5-6,TRBJ1-1,13,ASSLVPAGGTEAF
TRBV7-9,TRBJ1-1,14,ASSPSQPPMNTEAF
TRBV30,TRBJ2-7,11,AWKGDRVDEQY
TRBV10-3,TRBJ2-7,13,AISDTPTGKNEQY
TRBV2,TRBJ1-1,13,ANSDRGLGSTEAF
TRBV29-1,TRBJ1-2,9,SVGETGGHT
TRBV2,TRBJ1-5,13,ASSGTAYSNQPQH
TRBV3-1/TRBV3-2,TRBJ1-1,15,ASSRVRATRPNTEAF
TRBV3-1/TRBV3-2,TRBJ2-6,13,ASSRRAAGANVLT
TRBV4-1,TRBJ1-1,14,ASSQSATGLNTEAF
TRBV29-1,TRBJ1-2,11,SVGTGTGARYT
TRBV28,TRBJ2-7,10,ASRDRTYEQY
TRBV7-6,TRBJ2-5,13,ASSFDQTSGETQY
TRBV6-5,TRBJ1-2,12,ASSYMGQGYGYT
TRBV5-5,TRBJ2-7,11,ASSLGSSYEQY